This TCR beta chain is from a study of T cells after yellow fever vaccination. Study-level findings and limits: Among sorted memory subsets on day 0, almost all vaccine-responding clonotypes fell below detection. Although the secondary response was weaker, it peaked faster, at day 5 versus 15.

The sample holds many counts of this clonotype. TCR cDNA was made by 5'RACE template switching, adding a universal primer site and UMIs. MiXCR, applied by TCRdb to the 5' RACE reads, yields one record per CDR3 protein. The top ten hold 20% to 30% of the sample, which has almost 30,000 distinct CDR3 sequences, approximately 6.5% seen once. Germline V lookup: CDR1 SGDLS, CDR2 YYNGEE. Trimming took 0 bases from V and 1 from J, leaving 4 bases between them. CDR3 size: 13 residues. The sequence was collected from a man in his thirties or forties who received the YFV17D yellow fever vaccine. The material sequenced was PBMCs, either bulk or a sorted T-cell subset (CD4+, CD8+, memory, or dextramer-sorted; not recorded which), taken on the day of the yellow fever booster vaccination. The chain links TRBV9 to TRBJ2-5; D unresolved. In DNA, the CDR3 is TGTGCCAGCAGCGTAGGCCTCCAAGAGACCCAGTACTTC. It is translated as CASSVGLQETQYF.